The sequence of this TCR beta chain was determined in a study of kidney transplant recipient with SARS-CoV-2 infection. TCRdb re-analysed the reads in MiXCR, keeping a single row per CDR3 protein. The sample consists of 250,000 or so distinct CDR3 sequences, 29% of them appearing once. Trimming pared 6 bases from V and 3 bases from J, leaving 18 bases between. Germline V gene sequence: CDR1 MDHEN, CDR2 SYDVKM. The CDR3 consists of 15 residues. This clonotype was counted ten times or more. This TCR came from a male patient aged 30 to 40 who had COVID-19 and was a kidney transplant recipient. Some T cells may be graft donor cells. Specimen: a blood sample, collected at baseline and on roughly day 110 from a kidney transplant recipient. This chain uses TRBV28 with TRBJ2-7, with D maybe TRBD2 (6 bases). In DNA, the CDR3 is TGTGCCAGCAGCCCACTCCGGGGAGGAGTCTACGAGCAGTACTTC. As protein: CASSPLRGGVYEQYF.